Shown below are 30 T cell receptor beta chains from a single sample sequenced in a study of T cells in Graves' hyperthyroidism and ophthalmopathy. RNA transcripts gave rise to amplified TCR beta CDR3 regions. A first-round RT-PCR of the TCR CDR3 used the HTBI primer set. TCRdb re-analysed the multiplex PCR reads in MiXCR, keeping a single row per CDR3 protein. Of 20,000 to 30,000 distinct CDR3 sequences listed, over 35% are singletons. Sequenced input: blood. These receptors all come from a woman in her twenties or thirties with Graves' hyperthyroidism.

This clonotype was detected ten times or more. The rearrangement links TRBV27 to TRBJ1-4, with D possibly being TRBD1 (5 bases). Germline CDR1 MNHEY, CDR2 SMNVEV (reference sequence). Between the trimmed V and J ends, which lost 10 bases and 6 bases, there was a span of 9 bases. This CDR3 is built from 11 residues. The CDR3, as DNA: TGTGCCATCCAAGGGGATGAAAAACTGTTTTTT. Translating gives CAIQGDEKLFF. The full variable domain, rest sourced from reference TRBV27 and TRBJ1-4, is EAQVTQNPRYLITVTGKKLTVTCSQNMNHEYMSWYRQDPGLGLRQIYYSMNVEVTDKGDVPEGYKVSRKEKRNFPLILESPSPNQTSLYFCAIQGDEKLFFGSGTQLSVL.

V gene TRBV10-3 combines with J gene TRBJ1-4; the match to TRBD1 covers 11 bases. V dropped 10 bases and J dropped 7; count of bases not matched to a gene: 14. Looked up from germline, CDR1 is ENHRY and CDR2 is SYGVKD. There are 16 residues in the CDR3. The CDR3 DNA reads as TGTGCCACCGGGACAGGGGGGCGGGCGTATGGTGAAAAACTGTTTTTT. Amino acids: CATGTGGRAYGEKLFF.

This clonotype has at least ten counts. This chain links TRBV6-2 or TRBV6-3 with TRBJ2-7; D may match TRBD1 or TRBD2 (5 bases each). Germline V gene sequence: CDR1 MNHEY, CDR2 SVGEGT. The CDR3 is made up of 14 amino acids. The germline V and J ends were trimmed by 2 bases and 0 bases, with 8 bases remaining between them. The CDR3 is CASSYAGTSYEQYF. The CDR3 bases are TGTGCCAGCAGTTACGCAGGGACCTCCTACGAGCAGTACTTC.

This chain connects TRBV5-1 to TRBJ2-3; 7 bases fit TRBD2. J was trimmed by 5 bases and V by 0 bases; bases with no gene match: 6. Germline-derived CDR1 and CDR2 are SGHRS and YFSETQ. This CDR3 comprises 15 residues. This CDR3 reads CASSLGRTGGDTQYF. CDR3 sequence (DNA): TGCGCCAGCAGCTTGGGGAGGACGGGGGGAGATACGCAGTATTTT. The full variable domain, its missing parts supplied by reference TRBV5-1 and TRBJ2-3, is KAGVTQTPRYLIKTRGQQVTLSCSPISGHRSVSWYQQTPGQGLQFLFEYFSETQRNKGNFPGRFSGRQFSNSRSEMNVSTLELGDSALYLCASSLGRTGGDTQYFGPGTRLTVL.

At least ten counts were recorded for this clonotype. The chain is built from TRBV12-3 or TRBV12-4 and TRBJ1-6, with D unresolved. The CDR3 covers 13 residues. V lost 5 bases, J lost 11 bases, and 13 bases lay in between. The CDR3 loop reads CASSQQREAPLHF. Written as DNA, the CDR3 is TGTGCCAGCAGTCAGCAAAGGGAGGCACCCCTCCACTTT.

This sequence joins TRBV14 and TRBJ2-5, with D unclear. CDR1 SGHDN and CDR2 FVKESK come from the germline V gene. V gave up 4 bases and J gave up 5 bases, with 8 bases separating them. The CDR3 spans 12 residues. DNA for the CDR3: TGTGCCAGCAGCCCCAATTCGGAGACCCAGTACTTC. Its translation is CASSPNSETQYF.

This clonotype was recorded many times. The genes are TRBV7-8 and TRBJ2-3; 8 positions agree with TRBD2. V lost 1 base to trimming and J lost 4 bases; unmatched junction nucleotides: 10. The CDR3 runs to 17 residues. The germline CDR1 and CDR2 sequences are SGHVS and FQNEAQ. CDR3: CASSLGSSGWGSDTQYF. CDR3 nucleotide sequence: TGTGCCAGCAGCTTAGGGTCTAGCGGGTGGGGCTCAGATACGCAGTATTTT.

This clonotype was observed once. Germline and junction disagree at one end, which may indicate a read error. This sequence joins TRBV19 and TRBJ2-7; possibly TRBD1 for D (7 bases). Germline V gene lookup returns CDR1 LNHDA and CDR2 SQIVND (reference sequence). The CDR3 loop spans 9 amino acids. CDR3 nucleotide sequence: TGTGCCAGTAGCCCCGCAGGGGGGTTC. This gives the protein CASSPAGGF.

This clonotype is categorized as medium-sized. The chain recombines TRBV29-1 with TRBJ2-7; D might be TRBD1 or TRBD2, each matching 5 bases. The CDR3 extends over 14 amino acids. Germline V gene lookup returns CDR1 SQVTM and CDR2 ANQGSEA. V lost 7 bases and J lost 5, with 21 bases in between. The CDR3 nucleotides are TGCAGCGCCCGAACTTCTACCGGGGCGGACGAGCAGTACTTC. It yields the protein CSARTSTGADEQYF.

DNA for the CDR3: TGTGCCAGCAGTGCTAGAGGTATAGAAAAACTGTTTTTT. It translates to CASSARGIEKLFF. The rearrangement joins TRBV6-1 to TRBJ1-4; D remains ambiguous. Trimming took 4 bases from V and 8 from J, leaving 11 bases between them. The length of the CDR3 is 13 residues. CDR1 and CDR2 from the germline V gene are MNHNS and SASEGT.

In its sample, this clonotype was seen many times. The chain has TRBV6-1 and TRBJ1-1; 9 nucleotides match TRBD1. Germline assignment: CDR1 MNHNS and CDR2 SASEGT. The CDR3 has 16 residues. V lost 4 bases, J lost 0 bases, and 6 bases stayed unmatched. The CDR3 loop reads CASSGPDRGLNTEAFF. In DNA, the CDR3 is TGTGCCAGCAGTGGCCCGGACAGGGGACTGAACACTGAAGCTTTCTTT.

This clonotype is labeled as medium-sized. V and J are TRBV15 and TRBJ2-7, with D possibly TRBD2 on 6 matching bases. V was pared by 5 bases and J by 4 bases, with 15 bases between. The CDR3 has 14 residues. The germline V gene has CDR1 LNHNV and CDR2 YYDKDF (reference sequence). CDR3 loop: CATSSPGLLYEQYF. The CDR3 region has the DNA TGTGCCACCAGCTCACCGGGACTTTTATACGAGCAGTACTTC.

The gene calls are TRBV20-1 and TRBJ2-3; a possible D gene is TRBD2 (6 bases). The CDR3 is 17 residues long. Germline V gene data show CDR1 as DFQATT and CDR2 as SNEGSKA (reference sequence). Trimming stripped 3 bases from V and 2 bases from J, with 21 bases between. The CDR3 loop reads CSASSLVVAEATDTQYF. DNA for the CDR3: TGCAGTGCTAGCTCCTTGGTTGTAGCGGAGGCCACAGATACGCAGTATTTT.

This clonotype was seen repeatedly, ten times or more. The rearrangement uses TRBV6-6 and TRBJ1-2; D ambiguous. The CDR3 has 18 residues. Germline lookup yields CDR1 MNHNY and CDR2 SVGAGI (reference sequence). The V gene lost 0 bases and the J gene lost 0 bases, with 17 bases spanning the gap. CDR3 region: CASSYSSALLSSNYGYTF. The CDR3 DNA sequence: TGTGCCAGCAGTTACTCGTCGGCGCTGCTAAGCTCTAACTATGGCTACACCTTC.

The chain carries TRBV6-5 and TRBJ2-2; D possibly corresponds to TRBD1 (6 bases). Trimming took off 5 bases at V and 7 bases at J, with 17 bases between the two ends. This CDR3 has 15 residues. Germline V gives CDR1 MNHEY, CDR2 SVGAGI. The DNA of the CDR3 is TGTGCCAGCAGTGGTGGACAGCCTCAGAGCGGGGAGCTGTTTTTT. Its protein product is CASSGGQPQSGELFF.

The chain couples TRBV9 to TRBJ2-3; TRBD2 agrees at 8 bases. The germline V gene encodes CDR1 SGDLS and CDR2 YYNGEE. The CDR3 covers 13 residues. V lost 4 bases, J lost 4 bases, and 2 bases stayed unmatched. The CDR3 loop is CASSSGGADTQYF. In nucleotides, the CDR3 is TGTGCCAGCAGCTCCGGGGGGGCAGATACGCAGTATTTT.

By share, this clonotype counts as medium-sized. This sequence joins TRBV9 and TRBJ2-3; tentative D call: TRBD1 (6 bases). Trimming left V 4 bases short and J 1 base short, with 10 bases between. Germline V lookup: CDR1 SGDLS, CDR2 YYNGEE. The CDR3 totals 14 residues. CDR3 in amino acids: CASSPGQRTDTQYF. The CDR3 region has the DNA TGTGCCAGCAGCCCAGGACAGCGCACAGATACGCAGTATTTT.

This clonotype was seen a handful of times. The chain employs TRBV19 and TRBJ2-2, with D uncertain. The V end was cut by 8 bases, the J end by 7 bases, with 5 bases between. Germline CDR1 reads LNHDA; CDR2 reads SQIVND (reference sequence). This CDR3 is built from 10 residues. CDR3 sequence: CASGIGELFF. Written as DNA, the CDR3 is TGTGCCAGTGGGATCGGGGAGCTGTTTTTT.

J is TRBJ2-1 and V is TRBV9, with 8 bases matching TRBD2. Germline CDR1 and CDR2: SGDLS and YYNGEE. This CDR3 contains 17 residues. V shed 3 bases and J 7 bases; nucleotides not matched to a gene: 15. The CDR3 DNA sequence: TGTGCCAGCAGCGGAACCGGGACTAGAAGTGGGCGGAATGAGCAGTTCTTC. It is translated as CASSGTGTRSGRNEQFF.

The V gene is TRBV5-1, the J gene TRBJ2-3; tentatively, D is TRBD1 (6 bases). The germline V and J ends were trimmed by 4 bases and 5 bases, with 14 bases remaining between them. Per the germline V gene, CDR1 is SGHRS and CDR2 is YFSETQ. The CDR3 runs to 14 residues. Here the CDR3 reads CASSGQQGRDTQYF. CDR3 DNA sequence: TGCGCCAGCAGCGGACAACAGGGAAGAGATACGCAGTATTTT.

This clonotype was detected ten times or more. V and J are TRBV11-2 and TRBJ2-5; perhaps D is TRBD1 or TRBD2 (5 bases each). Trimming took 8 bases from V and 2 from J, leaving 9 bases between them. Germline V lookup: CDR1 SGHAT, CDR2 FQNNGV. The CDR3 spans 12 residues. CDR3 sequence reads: CASGGRQETQYF. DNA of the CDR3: TGTGCCAGCGGGGGTCGGCAAGAGACCCAGTACTTC.

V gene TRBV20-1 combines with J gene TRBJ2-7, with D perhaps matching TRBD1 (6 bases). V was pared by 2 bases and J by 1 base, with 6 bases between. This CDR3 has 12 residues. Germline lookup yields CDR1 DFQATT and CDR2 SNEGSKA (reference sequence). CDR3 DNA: TGCAGTGCTAGACAGGGGTCCTACGAGCAGTACTTC. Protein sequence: CSARQGSYEQYF.

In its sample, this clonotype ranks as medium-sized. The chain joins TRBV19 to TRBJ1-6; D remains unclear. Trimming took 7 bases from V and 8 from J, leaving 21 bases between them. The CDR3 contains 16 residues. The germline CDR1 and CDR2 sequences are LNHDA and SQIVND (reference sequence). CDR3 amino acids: CASIDRSGNYHSPLHF. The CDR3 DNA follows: TGTGCCAGTATCGACCGCAGCGGGAATTATCATTCACCCCTCCACTTT.

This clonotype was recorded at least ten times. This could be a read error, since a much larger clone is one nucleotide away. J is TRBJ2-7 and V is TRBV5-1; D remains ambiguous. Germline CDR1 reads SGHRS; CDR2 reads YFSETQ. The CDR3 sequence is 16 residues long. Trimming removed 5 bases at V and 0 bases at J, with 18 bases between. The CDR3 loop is CASSPAGDFASYEQYF. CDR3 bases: TGCGCCAGCAGTCCAGCCGGAGACTTTGCCTCCTACGAGCAGTACTTC.

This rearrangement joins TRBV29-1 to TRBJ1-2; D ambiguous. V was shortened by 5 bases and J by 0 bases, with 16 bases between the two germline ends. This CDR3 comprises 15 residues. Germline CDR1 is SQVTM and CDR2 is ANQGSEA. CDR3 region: CSVSGSHPPNYGYTF. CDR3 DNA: TGCAGCGTTTCGGGCAGCCACCCCCCTAACTATGGCTACACCTTC.

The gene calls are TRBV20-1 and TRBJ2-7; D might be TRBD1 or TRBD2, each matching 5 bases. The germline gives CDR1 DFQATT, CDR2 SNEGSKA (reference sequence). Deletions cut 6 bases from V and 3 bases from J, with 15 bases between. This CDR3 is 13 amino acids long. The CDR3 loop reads CSAKRQGDYEQYF. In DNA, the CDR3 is TGCAGTGCCAAAAGGCAGGGAGACTACGAGCAGTACTTC.

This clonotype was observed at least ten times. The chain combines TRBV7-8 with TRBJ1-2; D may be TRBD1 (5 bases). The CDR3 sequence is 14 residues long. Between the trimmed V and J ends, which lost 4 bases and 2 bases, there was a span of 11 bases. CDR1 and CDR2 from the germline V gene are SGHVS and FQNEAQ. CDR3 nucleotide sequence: TGTGCCAGCAGCTACGGGGACCCAAACTATGGCTACACCTTC. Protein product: CASSYGDPNYGYTF.

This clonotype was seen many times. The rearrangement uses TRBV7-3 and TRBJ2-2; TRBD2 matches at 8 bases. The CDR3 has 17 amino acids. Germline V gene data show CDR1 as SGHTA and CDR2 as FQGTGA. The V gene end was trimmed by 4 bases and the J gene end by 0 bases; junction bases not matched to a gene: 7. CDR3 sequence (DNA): TGTGCCAGCAGCTCGGAAATCGGGGGGGCGAACACCGGGGAGCTGTTTTTT. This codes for CASSSEIGGANTGELFF.

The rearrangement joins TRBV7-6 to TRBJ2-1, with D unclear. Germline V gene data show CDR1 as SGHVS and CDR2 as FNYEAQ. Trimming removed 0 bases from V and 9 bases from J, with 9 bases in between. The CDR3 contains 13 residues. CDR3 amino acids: CASSLAHPGEQFF. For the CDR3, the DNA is TGTGCCAGCAGCTTAGCGCACCCGGGTGAGCAGTTCTTC.

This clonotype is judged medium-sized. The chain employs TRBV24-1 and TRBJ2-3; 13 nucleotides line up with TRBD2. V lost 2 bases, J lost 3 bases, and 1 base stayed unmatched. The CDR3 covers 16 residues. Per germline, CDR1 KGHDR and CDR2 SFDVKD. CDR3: CATSDSLAGGTDTQYF. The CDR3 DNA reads TGTGCCACCAGTGATTCACTAGCGGGAGGGACAGATACGCAGTATTTT.